This TCR beta chain was identified during a study of CD8+ T cells in alopecia areata. Overall study context: Treated patients took oral tofacitinib at 5 to 10 mg twice daily. People stayed on tofacitinib for 6 to 18 months, then stopped the drug for 6 months. Regarding the study as a whole: Mice gave a clearer picture of TCR sharing than patients did, possibly for HLA-related reasons.

CDR3 size: 13 residues. Germline CDR1 SGHNT, CDR2 YYREEE (reference sequence). In regard to this clone: No antigen is known for it. One junction end disagrees with the germline gene, perhaps due to a read error.

It was cDNA, reverse transcribed from extracted RNA, that served as the sequencing template. Using immunoSEQ multiplex PCR, the repertoire was profiled, and TCRdb retains in-frame clones only, with some absent. The table shows 150,000 or so clones, with 80% to 90% occurring only once. Collected material from alopecia areata patients comprised lesional scalp punch biopsies and peripheral blood. Sequencing was performed on CD8+ T cells sorted from blood, taken at week 0. This chain connects TRBV5-4 to TRBJ2-7; 10 bases are a match to TRBD1. This clonotype originated in a human donor with alopecia areata. CDR3 region: CASSPGQGWERYF. In DNA form, the CDR3 reads TGTGCCAGCAGCCCGGGACAGGGGTGGGAGCGGTACTTC.